This T cell receptor (beta chain) was captured in a study of chemoradiotherapy in HPV16-positive cancers. Study information: Two HPV16-positive patients' cells yielded candidate HPV-specific clones and common motifs.

Repertoires were generated with immunoSEQ multiplex PCR, while TCRdb's copy carries only in-frame clones and drops some. The repertoire includes more than 9,000 clones, 60% to 80% of them detected once, and nearly 0.95% sits in the top ten. The CDR3 is 15 amino acids. V lost 1 base and J 1 base, leaving 10 bases between the germline ends. Germline V gene data show CDR1 as MNHNS and CDR2 as SASEGT. A few counts support this clone. Sampling was carried out from a patient who underwent chemoradiotherapy. This TCR came from a human donor with HPV-associated anogenital cancer. The chain has TRBV6-1 and TRBJ1-2; tentative D call: TRBD1 (5 bases). CDR3 residues: CASSEESGNNYGYTF. CDR3 DNA: TGTGCCAGCAGTGAAGAGTCAGGGAATAACTATGGCTACACCTTC.